A selection of T cell receptor beta chains follows, all from one sample in a study of molecular identifiers for immune sequencing clone quantification. TCRdb re-called the PCR reads through MiXCR, storing one row per CDR3 protein. This table has 40,000 to 45,000 distinct CDR3 sequences, roughly a fifth appearing once. The sample consisted of naive CD8+ T cells from blood, with Jurkat cell RNA spiked in. These TCRs come from a human donor in good health. Some libraries in this study had Jurkat cell RNA spiked in. The CDR3 runs from the conserved cysteine through the conserved F or W. A D gene is named only where the DNA matches it firmly. Not every row has a clone size; where given, it reads once, few, many or a size class.

many	TRBJ2-2	TRBV13	TRBD1	TGTGCCAGCAGTACAGGGGGTTACACCGGGGAGCTGTTTTTT	CASSTGGYTGELFF
many	TRBJ2-1	TRBV27	-	TGTGCCAGCAGTTCAGGACAGAACTACAATGAGCAGTTCTTC	CASSSGQNYNEQFF
many	TRBJ1-4	TRBV7-9	-	TGTGCCAGCAGCAGGGACATTTCTGATGAAAAACTGTTTTTT	CASSRDISDEKLFF
many	TRBJ1-1	TRBV25-1	-	TGTGCCAGCAGTGATTTTGGGAACACTGAAGCTTTCTTT	CASSDFGNTEAFF
-	TRBJ1-1	TRBV4-2	-	TGTGCCAGCAGCTTAGCAGGAGCCACTGAAGCTTTCTTT	CASSLAGATEAFF
-	TRBJ1-1	TRBV28	TRBD1	TGTGCCAGTACAGGGGGCATACGGTACACTGAAGCTTTCTTT	CASTGGIRYTEAFF
-	TRBJ2-5	TRBV27	-	TGTGCCACCCTTCCCCGTGGATGGGGGACAACCGAGACCCAGTACTTC	CATLPRGWGTTETQYF
many	TRBJ2-2	TRBV13	-	TGTGCCAGCAGCTTAGGCGTGAGGCTGACCGGGGAGCTGTTTTTT	CASSLGVRLTGELFF
many	TRBJ2-1	TRBV6-2/TRBV6-3	-	TGTGCCAGCGAGGGGGGTATGTACAATGAGCAGTTCTTC	CASEGGMYNEQFF
-	TRBJ2-7	TRBV12-3/TRBV12-4	TRBD2	TGTGCCAGTAGCCCATACGGGGCTAGCGGGCAGTACTTC	CASSPYGASGQYF
-	TRBJ2-3	TRBV27	TRBD2	TGTGCCAGCAGTTTAATACTAGCGGGAGGCACAGATACGCAGTATTTT	CASSLILAGGTDTQYF
many	TRBJ2-3	TRBV3-1	-	TGTGCCAGCAGCCCGGGGACTTTGCTAGATACGCAGTATTTT	CASSPGTLLDTQYF
few	TRBJ1-5	TRBV19	-	TGTGCCAGTACCCAAGGGCTGGGACTTCGCAATCAGCCCCAGCATTTT	CASTQGLGLRNQPQHF
many	TRBJ2-1	TRBV3-1	-	TGTGCCAGCAGCCTAGGGACGGATGAGCAGTTCTTC	CASSLGTDEQFF
-	TRBJ2-5	TRBV14	-	TGTGCCAGCAGCCATGCGCAGGAGCCCCAAGAGACCCAGTACTTC	CASSHAQEPQETQYF
many	TRBJ2-3	TRBV20-1	TRBD2	TGCAGTGCTAGGGACCTACTAGCGGGATTGGGCACAGATACGCAGTATTTT	CSARDLLAGLGTDTQYF
many	TRBJ1-1	TRBV19	-	TGTGCCAGTAGTATAGGTCCGAACACTGAAGCTTTCTTT	CASSIGPNTEAFF
many	TRBJ2-2	TRBV19	-	TGTGCCAGTAGTATAGACCCCGAGGGGACCAACACCGGGGAGCTGTTTTTT	CASSIDPEGTNTGELFF